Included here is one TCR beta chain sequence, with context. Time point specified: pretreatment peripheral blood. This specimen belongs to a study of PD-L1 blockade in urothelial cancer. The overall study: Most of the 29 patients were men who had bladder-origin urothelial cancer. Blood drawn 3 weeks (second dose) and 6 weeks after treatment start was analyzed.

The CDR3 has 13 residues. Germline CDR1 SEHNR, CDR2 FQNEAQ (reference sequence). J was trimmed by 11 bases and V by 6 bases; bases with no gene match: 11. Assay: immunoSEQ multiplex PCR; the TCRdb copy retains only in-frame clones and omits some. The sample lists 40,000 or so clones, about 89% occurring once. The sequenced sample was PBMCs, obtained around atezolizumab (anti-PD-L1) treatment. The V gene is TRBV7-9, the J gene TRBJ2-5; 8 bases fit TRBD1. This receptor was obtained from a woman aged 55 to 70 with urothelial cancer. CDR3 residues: CASREDRDRSQYF. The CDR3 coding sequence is TGTGCCAGCAGGGAGGACCGGGACAGGTCGCAGTACTTC. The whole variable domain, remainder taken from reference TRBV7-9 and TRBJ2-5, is DTGVSQNPRHKITKRGQNVTFRCDPISEHNRLYWYRQTLGQGPEFLTYFQNEAQLEKSRLLSDRFSAERPKGSFSTLEIQRTEQGDSAMYLCASREDRDRSQYFGPGTRLLVL.